The clone carrying this T cell receptor beta chain was seen many times. The entry originates in a study of early T cells in non-severe SARS-CoV-2 infection. Individual cDNA molecules were tagged with unique molecular identifiers. One entry per CDR3 protein results from TCRdb running MiXCR on the 5' RACE reads. Of about 23,000 distinct CDR3 sequences detected, less than 6.5% appear once; the ten largest clones hold roughly 10%. Sequencing input: whole blood. The sequence derives from an adult who was a healthcare worker with PCR-confirmed SARS-CoV-2 infection or an uninfected control (not recorded which).

The CDR3 region has the DNA TGTGCCAGCAGCTTAGATGCAGGGGTCGGCTACGAGCAGTACGTC. It specifies CASSLDAGVGYEQYV. V and J are TRBV7-2 and TRBJ2-7, with a tentative D call TRBD1 (6 bases). Per germline, CDR1 SGHTA and CDR2 FQGNSA. The CDR3 sequence is 15 residues long. The V end was cut by 1 base, the J end by 3 bases, with 13 bases between.